The count of the clone carrying this T cell receptor (beta chain) is one. Its antigen is unknown. J was trimmed by 4 bases and V by 9 bases; bases with no gene match: 25. The CDR3 is made up of 22 amino acids. Germline V lookup: CDR1 LNHDA, CDR2 SQIVND (reference sequence). Libraries were prepared by immunoSEQ multiplex PCR; TCRdb keeps only in-frame clonotypes and omits some of them. The sample records 70,000 to 95,000 clones, over 80% being singletons. This sample stems from a study of T cell clones after liver transplantation. Study-level findings and limits: Post-transplant, graft-donor-reactive CD4 TCRbeta sequences in blood dropped significantly in most of the 8 subjects.

Sorting of unstimulated PBMCs yielded separate CD3+CD4+ and CD3+CD8+ fractions. This clonotype was obtained from a human patient who received a liver transplant. Some T cells may trace back to the graft donor. The chain recombines TRBV19 with TRBJ2-1; 15 nucleotides align to TRBD2. The sample was CD4+ T cells from blood, taken at the 22-month timepoint. Here the CDR3 DNA reads TGTGCCAGCCAAACAAAAGGACTAGCGGGGGGGCTGGTGGATGGTATATACAATGAGCAGTTCTTC. Translated, it gives CASQTKGLAGGLVDGIYNEQFF.